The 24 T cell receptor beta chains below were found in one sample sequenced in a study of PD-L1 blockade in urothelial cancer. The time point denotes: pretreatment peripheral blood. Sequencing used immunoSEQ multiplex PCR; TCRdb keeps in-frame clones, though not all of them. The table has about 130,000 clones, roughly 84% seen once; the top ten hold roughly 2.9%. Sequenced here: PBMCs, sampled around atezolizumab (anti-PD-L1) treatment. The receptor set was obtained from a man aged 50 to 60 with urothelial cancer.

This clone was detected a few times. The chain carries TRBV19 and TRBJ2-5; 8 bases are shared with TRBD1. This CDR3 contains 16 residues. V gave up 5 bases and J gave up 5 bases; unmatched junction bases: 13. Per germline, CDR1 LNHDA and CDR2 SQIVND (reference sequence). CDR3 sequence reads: CASSPSRDRWRETQYF. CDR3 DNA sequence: TGTGCCAGTAGTCCAAGCCGGGACAGGTGGCGCGAGACCCAGTACTTC.

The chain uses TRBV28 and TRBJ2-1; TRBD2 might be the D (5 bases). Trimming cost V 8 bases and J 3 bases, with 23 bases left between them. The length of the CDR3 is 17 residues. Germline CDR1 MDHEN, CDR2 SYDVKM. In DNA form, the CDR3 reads TGTGCCAGCTCCCTAGCAGTGGAGAACCCCCACTACAATGAGCAGTTCTTC. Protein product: CASSLAVENPHYNEQFF.

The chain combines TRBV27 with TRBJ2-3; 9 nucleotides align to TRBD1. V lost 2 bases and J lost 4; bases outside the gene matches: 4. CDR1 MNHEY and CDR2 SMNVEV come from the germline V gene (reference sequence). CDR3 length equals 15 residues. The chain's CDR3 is CASSLTGGWSDTQYF. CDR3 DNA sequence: TGTGCCAGCAGTTTAACAGGGGGCTGGTCAGATACGCAGTATTTT.

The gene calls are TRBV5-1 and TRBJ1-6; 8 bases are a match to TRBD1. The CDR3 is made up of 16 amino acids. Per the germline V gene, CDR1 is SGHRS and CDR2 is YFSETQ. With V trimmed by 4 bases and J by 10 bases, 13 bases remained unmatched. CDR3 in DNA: TGCGCCAGCAGCCTAACGGTACAGGGGGTAAAATCACCCCTCCACTTT. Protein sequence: CASSLTVQGVKSPLHF.

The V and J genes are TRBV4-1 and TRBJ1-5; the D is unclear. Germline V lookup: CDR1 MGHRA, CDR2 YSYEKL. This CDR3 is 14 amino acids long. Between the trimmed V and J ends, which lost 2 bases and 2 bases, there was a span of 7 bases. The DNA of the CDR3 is TGCGCCAGCAGCCAAAACTTGGGCAATCAGCCCCAGCATTTT. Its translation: CASSQNLGNQPQHF.

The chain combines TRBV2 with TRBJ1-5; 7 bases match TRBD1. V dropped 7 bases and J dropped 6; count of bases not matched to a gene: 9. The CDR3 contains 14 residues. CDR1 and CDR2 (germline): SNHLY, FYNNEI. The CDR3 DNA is TGTGCCAGCACCGAAGACAGGGTTAGTCAGCCCCAGCATTTT. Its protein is CASTEDRVSQPQHF.

The CDR3 coding sequence is TGTGCCAGCAGAGCTCCCCTAGCGGGTACGCAGTATTTT. Encoded protein: CASRAPLAGTQYF. The rearrangement links TRBV6-5 to TRBJ2-3, with TRBD2 identical over 8 bases. Looked up from germline, CDR1 is MNHEY and CDR2 is SVGAGI. The V and J ends lost 6 bases and 8 bases, in that order; junction bases with no gene match: 7. The CDR3 sequence is 13 residues long.

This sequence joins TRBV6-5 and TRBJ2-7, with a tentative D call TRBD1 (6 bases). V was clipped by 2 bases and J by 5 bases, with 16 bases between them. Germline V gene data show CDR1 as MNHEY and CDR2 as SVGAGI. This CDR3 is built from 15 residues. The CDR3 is CASSYQRHRDNEQYF. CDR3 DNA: TGTGCCAGCAGTTACCAAAGACACAGGGACAACGAGCAGTACTTC.

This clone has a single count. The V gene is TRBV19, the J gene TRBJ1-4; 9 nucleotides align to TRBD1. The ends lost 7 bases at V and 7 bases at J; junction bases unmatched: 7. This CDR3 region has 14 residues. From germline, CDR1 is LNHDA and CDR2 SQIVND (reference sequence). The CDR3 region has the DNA TGTGCCAGTACCATACAGGGGGCGGGTGAAAAACTGTTTTTT. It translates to CASTIQGAGEKLFF. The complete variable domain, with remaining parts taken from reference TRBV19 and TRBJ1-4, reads DGGITQSPKYLFRKEGQNVTLSCEQNLNHDAMYWYRQDPGQGLRLIYYSQIVNDFQKGDIAEGYSVSREKKESFPLTVTSAQKNPTAFYLCASTIQGAGEKLFFGSGTQLSVL.

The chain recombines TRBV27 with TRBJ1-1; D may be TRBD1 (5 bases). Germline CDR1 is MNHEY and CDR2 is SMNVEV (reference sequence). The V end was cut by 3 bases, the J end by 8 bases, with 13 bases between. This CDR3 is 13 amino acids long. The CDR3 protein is CASSFRDGLEAFF. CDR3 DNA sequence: TGTGCCAGCAGTTTCCGGGACGGACTAGAAGCTTTCTTT.

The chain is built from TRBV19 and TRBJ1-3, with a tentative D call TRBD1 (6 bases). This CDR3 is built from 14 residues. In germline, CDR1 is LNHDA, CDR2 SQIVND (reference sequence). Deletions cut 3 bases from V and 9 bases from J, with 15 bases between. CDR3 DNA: TGTGCCAGTAGTATGGGACACTCTACTGCCACCATATATTTT. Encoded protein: CASSMGHSTATIYF.

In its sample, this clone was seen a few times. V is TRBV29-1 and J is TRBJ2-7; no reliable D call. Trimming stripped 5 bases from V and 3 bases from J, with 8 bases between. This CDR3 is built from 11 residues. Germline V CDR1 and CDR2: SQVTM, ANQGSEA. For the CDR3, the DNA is TGCAGCGTTAGCACCGGCTACGAGCAGTACTTC. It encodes CSVSTGYEQYF.

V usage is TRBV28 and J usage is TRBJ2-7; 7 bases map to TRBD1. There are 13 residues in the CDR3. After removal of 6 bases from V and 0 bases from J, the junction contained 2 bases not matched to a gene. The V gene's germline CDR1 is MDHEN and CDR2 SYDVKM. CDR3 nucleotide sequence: TGTGCCAGCAGAGGGGGCCTCTCCTACGAGCAGTACTTC. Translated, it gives CASRGGLSYEQYF.

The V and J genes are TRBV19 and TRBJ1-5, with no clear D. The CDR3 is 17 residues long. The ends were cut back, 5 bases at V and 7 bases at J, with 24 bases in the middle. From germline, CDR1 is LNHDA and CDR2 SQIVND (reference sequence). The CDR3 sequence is CASSPRILLGSQQPQHF. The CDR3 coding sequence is TGTGCCAGTAGTCCCCGTATTTTACTAGGCAGCCAACAGCCCCAGCATTTT.

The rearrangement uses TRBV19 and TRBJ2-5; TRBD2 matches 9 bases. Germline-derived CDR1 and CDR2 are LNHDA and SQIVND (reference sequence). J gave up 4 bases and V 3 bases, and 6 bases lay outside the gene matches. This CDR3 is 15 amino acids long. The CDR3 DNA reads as TGTGCCAGTAGTATGGGACTAGCCGAGGGAGAGACCCAGTACTTC. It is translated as CASSMGLAEGETQYF.

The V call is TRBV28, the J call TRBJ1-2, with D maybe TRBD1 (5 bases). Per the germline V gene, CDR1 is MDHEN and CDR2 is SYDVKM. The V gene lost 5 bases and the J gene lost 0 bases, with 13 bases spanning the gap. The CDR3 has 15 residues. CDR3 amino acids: CASSRLPTANYGYTF. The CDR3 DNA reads TGTGCCAGCAGTCGACTTCCGACAGCTAACTATGGCTACACCTTC.

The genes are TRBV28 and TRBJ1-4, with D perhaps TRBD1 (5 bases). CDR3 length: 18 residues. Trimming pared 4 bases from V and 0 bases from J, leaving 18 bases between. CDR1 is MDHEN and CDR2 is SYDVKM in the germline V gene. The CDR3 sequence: CASSWGGNPIATNEKLFF. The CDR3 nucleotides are TGTGCCAGCAGTTGGGGGGGGAACCCAATTGCAACTAATGAAAAACTGTTTTTT.

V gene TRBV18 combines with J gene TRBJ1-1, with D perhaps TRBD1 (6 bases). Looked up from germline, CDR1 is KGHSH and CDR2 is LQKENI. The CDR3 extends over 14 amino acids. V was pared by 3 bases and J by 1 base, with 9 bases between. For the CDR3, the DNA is TGTGCCAGCTCACCCGTGGACAGGAACACTGAAGCTTTCTTT. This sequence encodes CASSPVDRNTEAFF.

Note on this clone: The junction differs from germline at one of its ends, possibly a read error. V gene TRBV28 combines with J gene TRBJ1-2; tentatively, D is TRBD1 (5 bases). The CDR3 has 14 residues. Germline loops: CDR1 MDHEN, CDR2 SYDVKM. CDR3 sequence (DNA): TGTGCCAGCAGTTTACCTTTTCGACTCGGGACTTCGCACTTC. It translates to CASSLPFRLGTSHF.

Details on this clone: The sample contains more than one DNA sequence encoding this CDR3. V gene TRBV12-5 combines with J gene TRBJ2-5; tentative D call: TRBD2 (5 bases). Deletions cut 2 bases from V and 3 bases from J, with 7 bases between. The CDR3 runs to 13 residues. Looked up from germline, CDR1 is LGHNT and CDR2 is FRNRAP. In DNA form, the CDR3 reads TGTGCTAGTGGTTTGCGGGGAGAAGAGACCCAGTACTTC. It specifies CASGLRGEETQYF.

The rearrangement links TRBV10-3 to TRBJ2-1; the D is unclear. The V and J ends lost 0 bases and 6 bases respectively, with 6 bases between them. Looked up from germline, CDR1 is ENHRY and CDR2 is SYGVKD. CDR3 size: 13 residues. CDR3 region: CAISESTVNEQFF. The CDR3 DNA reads TGTGCCATCAGTGAGTCAACTGTCAATGAGCAGTTCTTC.

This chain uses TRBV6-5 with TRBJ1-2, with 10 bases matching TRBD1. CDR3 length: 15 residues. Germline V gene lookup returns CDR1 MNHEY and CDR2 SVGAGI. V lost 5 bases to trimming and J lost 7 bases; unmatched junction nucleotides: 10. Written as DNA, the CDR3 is TGTGCCAGCAGTCCCGACCGGGACAGGGGCGGTGGCTACACCTTC. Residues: CASSPDRDRGGGYTF.

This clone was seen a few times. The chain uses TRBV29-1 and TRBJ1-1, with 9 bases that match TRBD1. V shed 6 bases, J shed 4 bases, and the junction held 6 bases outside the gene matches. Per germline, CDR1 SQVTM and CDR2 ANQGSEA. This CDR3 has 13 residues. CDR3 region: CSVGTGYITEAFF. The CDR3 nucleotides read TGCAGCGTCGGGACAGGGTACATCACTGAAGCTTTCTTT.

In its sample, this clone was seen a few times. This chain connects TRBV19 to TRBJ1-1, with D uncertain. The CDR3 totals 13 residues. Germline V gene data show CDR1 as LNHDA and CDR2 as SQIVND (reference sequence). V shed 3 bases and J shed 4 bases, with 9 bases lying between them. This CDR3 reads CASSIPPLTEAFF. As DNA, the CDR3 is TGTGCCAGTAGTATCCCCCCCCTCACTGAAGCTTTCTTT.